The 8 T cell receptor beta chains listed next were all sequenced from one sample in a study of beta chain features in type 1 diabetes (dated by TCRdb to the late 2010s). Study-wide conclusions, independent of this receptor: A moderate but significant shortening of TCRB CDR3 length was observed in type 1 diabetes patients in all four CD4+ subsets.

Their cognate antigens are unknown. The method behind the library was the immunoSEQ multiplex PCR assay. All of the isolated RNA was reverse transcribed with the High Capacity cDNA Reverse Transcription Kit, so expressed TCRB transcripts were sequenced. Drawn from immuneACCESS, this table holds only the in-frame rearrangements with V and J called that TCRdb kept. Clones are partly lost; checked studies trace under half to an unresolved V gene and leave the rest unexplained. The sample table records 150,000 to 200,000 clones; 63% of these occur just once. Jointly, the top ten make up about 0.081% of the sample. The sample was naive CD4+ T cells from blood. The label giving this sample's cell subset or site can be read as: true naive CD4+ T cells. All receptors derive from a man aged 25 to 45 with type 1 diabetes.

The CDR3 sequence: CASSFGYTDTQYF. The CDR3 nucleotides are TGTGCCAGCAGCTTTGGCTACACAGATACGCAGTATTTT. This chain links TRBV11-2 with TRBJ2-3; D unclear. The V end was cut by 3 bases, the J end by 2 bases, with 6 bases between. There are 13 residues in the CDR3. Germline V lookup: CDR1 SGHAT, CDR2 FQNNGV.

The V and J genes are TRBV4-3 and TRBJ2-3, with a weak D call TRBD1 (5 bases). The CDR3 runs 14 residues. Looked up from germline, CDR1 is LGHNA and CDR2 is YSLEER. Trimming took 1 base from V and 3 from J, leaving 8 bases between them. In DNA form, the CDR3 reads TGCGCCAGCAGCCAAGGGGGCACTACAGATACGCAGTATTTT. It encodes CASSQGGTTDTQYF.

J is TRBJ2-1 and V is TRBV18; 7 bases align to TRBD1. This CDR3 is 15 amino acids long. Germline V gives CDR1 KGHSH, CDR2 LQKENI. After removal of 0 bases from V and 5 bases from J, the junction contained 4 bases not matched to a gene. CDR3 sequence (DNA): TGTGCCAGCTCACCACCCGGGACAGACAACAATGAGCAGTTCTTC. As protein: CASSPPGTDNNEQFF.

The chain uses TRBV4-3 and TRBJ1-6, with D possibly matching TRBD1 (6 bases). Germline-derived CDR1 and CDR2 are LGHNA and YSLEER. Trimming pared 4 bases from V and 6 bases from J, leaving 13 bases between. The CDR3 contains 15 residues. CDR3 sequence (DNA): TGCGCCAGCAGCCCTCACCGAGGGGGTAATTCACCCCTCCACTTT. Amino acid sequence: CASSPHRGGNSPLHF.

V gene TRBV5-6 combines with J gene TRBJ1-6; no definite D call. CDR3 length: 14 residues. The V end was cut by 2 bases, the J end by 8 bases, with 11 bases between. The V gene's germline CDR1 is SGHDT and CDR2 YYEEEE. The CDR3 reads CASSFRGSDSPLHF. The CDR3 DNA reads as TGTGCCAGCAGCTTTCGGGGTTCGGATTCACCCCTCCACTTT.

The V call is TRBV30, the J call TRBJ2-1; D call uncertain. Germline V gene lookup returns CDR1 GTSNPN and CDR2 SVGIG (reference sequence). The CDR3 is made up of 12 amino acids. Deletions cut 2 bases from V and 13 bases from J, with 15 bases between. The CDR3 region has the DNA TGTGCCTGGAGTCCGTCCACGAAGGGACAGTTCTTC. Translated, it gives CAWSPSTKGQFF.

The rearrangement uses TRBV29-1 and TRBJ2-6, with 12 bases matching TRBD1. The germline V gene has CDR1 SQVTM and CDR2 ANQGSEA. CDR3 length: 16 residues. V gave up 6 bases and J gave up 2 bases; unmatched junction bases: 5. The CDR3 is CSVGGTGGPGANVLTF. Written as DNA, the CDR3 is TGCAGCGTCGGGGGGACAGGGGGCCCTGGGGCCAACGTCCTGACTTTC.

The V gene is TRBV7-9, the J gene TRBJ1-2; no clear D gene. The V gene's germline CDR1 is SEHNR and CDR2 FQNEAQ (reference sequence). The V end lost 1 base, the J end lost 0 bases, and 9 bases lay between the germline ends. The CDR3 extends over 15 amino acids. This chain's CDR3 is CASSLDLGSNYGYTF. CDR3 nucleotides: TGTGCCAGCAGCTTAGATTTGGGGTCTAACTATGGCTACACCTTC.